Each of the 11 T cell receptor beta chains below was sequenced from the same sample in a study of blood T cell repertoires in COVID-19. Sequencing was performed with immunoSEQ multiplex PCR; in TCRdb, only in-frame clones are kept and a portion is missing. This sample has some 300,000 clones, with 85% to 90% found just once. The sample comprised peripheral blood. The receptors originated from a woman in her fifties or sixties with COVID-19, enrolled during active disease.

This clone is a singleton in its sample. The chain carries TRBV5-6 and TRBJ2-1, with 10 bases matching TRBD2. Germline trimming cut 5 bases from V and 0 bases from J; bases unmatched to any gene: 5. Germline loops: CDR1 SGHDT, CDR2 YYEEEE. This CDR3 is 16 amino acids long. In DNA form, the CDR3 reads TGTGCCAGCAGTTGGGGACTAGCGAGCTCCTACAATGAGCAGTTCTTC. This encodes CASSWGLASSYNEQFF.

V usage is TRBV14 and J usage is TRBJ2-1; the match to TRBD2 covers 9 bases. Losses at the gene ends were 6 bases for V and 5 bases for J; bases not matched to a gene: 14. CDR3 length: 17 amino acids. Germline loops: CDR1 SGHDN, CDR2 FVKESK. DNA of the CDR3: TGTGCCAGCAGAAGGACTAGCGTCGCCTCTCCGAACAATGAGCAGTTCTTC. Protein sequence: CASRRTSVASPNNEQFF.

About this clone itself: Germline is not matched at one junction end, which may reflect a read error. The chain links TRBV5-1 to TRBJ2-1; 11 bases match TRBD1. Looked up from germline, CDR1 is SGHRS and CDR2 is YFSETQ. This CDR3 is built from 16 residues. CDR3 residues: CASSLDGTGGYNEQFF. Written as DNA, the CDR3 is TGCGCCAGCAGTTTGGACGGGACAGGGGGTTACAATGAGCAGTTCTTC.

The chain uses TRBV19 and TRBJ2-3; 7 positions agree with TRBD2. This CDR3 has 18 amino acids. Trimming removed 3 bases from V and 2 bases from J; junction bases left unmatched: 14. The germline V gene encodes CDR1 LNHDA and CDR2 SQIVND (reference sequence). The CDR3: CASSIRGSGTSSTDTQYF. The CDR3 DNA reads TGTGCCAGTAGTATTCGGGGAAGCGGGACCTCCTCCACAGATACGCAGTATTTT.

The V gene is TRBV6-5, the J gene TRBJ1-5; D is possibly TRBD1 (5 bases). The CDR3 contains 15 residues. The germline V and J ends were trimmed by 8 bases and 0 bases, with 14 bases remaining between them. Germline CDR1 MNHEY, CDR2 SVGAGI. Here the CDR3 DNA reads TGTGCCAGCGCTAGGACATCAAATAGCAATCAGCCCCAGCATTTT. Encoded protein: CASARTSNSNQPQHF.

The rearrangement uses TRBV6-6 and TRBJ2-3; 7 positions agree with TRBD2. V lost 6 bases and J lost 2; bases outside the gene matches: 8. The germline V gene encodes CDR1 MNHNY and CDR2 SVGAGI (reference sequence). CDR3 length: 15 amino acids. CDR3 protein: CASSLGTTHTDTQYF. The CDR3 DNA follows: TGTGCCAGCAGCCTCGGGACTACACACACAGATACGCAGTATTTT.

This clone has just one count. This chain connects TRBV6-5 to TRBJ2-5; D might be TRBD1 (5 bases). Germline V gene data show CDR1 as MNHEY and CDR2 as SVGAGI. V lost 6 bases and J 0 bases, leaving 8 bases between the germline ends. The CDR3 spans 13 residues. The CDR3 DNA follows: TGTGCCAGCAGGGACACTTACCAAGAGACCCAGTACTTC. It translates to CASRDTYQETQYF.

This chain connects TRBV2 to TRBJ1-1; perhaps TRBD1 as D (6 bases). The CDR3 has 14 amino acids. Trimming stripped 5 bases from V and 6 bases from J, with 16 bases between. Germline CDR1 and CDR2: SNHLY and FYNNEI. CDR3 coding DNA: TGTGCCAGCAGTTTCGGGCAGGGGACCGCTGAAGCTTTCTTT. Protein: CASSFGQGTAEAFF.

The CDR3 here is CASSSPPSGTNEQYF. CDR3 in DNA: TGTGCCAGCAGCTCCCCCCCTAGCGGGACAAACGAGCAGTACTTC. V is TRBV11-3 and J is TRBJ2-7; TRBD2 matches at 9 bases. Trimming removed 4 bases from V and 5 bases from J; junction bases left unmatched: 9. This CDR3 comprises 15 residues. Germline V CDR1 and CDR2: SGHNT, YENEEA.

The chain uses TRBV2 and TRBJ2-1; no clear D gene. V was clipped by 4 bases and J by 5 bases, with 15 bases between them. CDR1 SNHLY and CDR2 FYNNEI come from the germline V gene. This CDR3 spans 15 amino acids. This chain's CDR3 is CASSVSRSPNNEQFF. The CDR3, as DNA: TGTGCCAGCAGTGTTAGCCGATCACCTAACAATGAGCAGTTCTTC.

Here the CDR3 DNA reads TGTGCCAGCAGCCCTCGACTGAGCACAGATACGCAGTATTTT. Translated, it gives CASSPRLSTDTQYF. The chain recombines TRBV3-1 (or the pseudogene TRBV3-2) with TRBJ2-3; D is ambiguous. Germline CDR1 and CDR2: LGHDT and YNNKEL (reference sequence). The V gene lost 4 bases and the J gene lost 0 bases, with 8 bases spanning the gap. This CDR3 contains 14 residues.